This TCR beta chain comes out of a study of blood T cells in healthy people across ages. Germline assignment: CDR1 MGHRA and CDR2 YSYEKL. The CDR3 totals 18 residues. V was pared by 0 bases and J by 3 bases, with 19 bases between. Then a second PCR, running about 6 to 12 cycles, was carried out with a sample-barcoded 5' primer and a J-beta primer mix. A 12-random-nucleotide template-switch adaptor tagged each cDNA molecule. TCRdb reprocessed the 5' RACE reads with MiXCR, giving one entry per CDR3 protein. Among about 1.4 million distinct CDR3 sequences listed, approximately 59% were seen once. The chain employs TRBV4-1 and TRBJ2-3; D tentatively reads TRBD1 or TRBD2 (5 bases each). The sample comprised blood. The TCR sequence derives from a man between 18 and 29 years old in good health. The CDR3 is CASSQDRDGAGSTDTQYF. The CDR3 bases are TGCGCCAGCAGCCAAGATCGGGATGGGGCAGGGAGTACAGATACGCAGTATTTT.